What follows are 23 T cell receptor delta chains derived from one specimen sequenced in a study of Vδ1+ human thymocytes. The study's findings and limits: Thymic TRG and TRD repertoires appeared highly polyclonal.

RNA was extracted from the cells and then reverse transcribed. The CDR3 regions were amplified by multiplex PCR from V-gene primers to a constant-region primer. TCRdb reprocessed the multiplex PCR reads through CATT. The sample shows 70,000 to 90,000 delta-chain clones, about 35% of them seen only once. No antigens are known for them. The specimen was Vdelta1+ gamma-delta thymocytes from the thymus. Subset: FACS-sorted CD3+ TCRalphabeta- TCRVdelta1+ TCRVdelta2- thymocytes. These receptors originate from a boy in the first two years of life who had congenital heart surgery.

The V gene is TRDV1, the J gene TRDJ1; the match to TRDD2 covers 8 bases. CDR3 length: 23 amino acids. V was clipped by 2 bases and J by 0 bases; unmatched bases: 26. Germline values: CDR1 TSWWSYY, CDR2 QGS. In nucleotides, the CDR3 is TGTGCTCTTGGGGAAAGGATCTCTACTTCCTACGTGTACTTCCACCGGTACACCGATAAACTCATCTTT. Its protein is CALGERISTSYVYFHRYTDKLIF.

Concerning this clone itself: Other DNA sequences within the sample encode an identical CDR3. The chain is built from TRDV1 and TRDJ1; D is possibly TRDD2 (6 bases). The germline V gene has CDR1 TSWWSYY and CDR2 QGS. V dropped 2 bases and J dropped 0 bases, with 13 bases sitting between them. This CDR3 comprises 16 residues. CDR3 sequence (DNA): TGTGCTCTTGGGGAAACCTTCCCGTTGTACACCGATAAACTCATCTTT. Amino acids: CALGETFPLYTDKLIF.

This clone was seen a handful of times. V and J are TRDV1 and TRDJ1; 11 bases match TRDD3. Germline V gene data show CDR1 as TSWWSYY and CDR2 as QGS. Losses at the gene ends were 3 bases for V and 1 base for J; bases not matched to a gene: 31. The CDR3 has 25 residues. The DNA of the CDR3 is TGTGCTCTTGGGGAGAAGGGGGCGGCTTCTCGCCTACGTGGCACTGGGGGATATCTCACCGATAAACTCATCTTT. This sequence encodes CALGEKGAASRLRGTGGYLTDKLIF.

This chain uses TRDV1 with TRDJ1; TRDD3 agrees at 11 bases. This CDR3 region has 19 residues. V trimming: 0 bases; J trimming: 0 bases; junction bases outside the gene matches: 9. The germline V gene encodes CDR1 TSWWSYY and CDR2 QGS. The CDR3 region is CALGELVGGGYAYTDKLIF. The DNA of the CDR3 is TGTGCTCTTGGGGAACTAGTTGGTGGGGGATACGCGTACACCGATAAACTCATCTTT.

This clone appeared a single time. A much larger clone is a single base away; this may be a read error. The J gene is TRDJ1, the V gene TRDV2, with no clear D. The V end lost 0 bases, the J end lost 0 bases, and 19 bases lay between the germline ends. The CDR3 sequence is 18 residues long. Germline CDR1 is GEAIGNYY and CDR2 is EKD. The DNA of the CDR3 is TGTGCCTGTGACACCAGCAACTGTGGGAGTGAGTACACCGATAAACTCATCTTT. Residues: CACDTSNCGSEYTDKLIF.

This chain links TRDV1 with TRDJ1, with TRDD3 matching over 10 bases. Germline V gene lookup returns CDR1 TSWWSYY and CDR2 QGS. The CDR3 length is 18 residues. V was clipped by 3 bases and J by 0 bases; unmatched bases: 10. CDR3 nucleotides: TGTGCTCTTGGGGACCTCTACGTTACTGGGGGATACACCGATAAACTCATCTTT. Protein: CALGDLYVTGGYTDKLIF.

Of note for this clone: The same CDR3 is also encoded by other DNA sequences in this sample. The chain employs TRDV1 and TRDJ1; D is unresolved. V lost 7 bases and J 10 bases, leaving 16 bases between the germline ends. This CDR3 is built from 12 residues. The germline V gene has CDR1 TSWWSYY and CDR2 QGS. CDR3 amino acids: CALASRSDVLIF. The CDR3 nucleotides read TGTGCTCTTGCCAGTCGGTCGGATGTACTCATCTTT.

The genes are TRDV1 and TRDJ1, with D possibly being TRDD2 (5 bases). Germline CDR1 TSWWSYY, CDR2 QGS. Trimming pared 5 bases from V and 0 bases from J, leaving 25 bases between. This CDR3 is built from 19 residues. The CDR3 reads CALGKPFPLGRPYTDKLIF. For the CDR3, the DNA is TGTGCTCTTGGGAAACCATTTCCTCTAGGACGCCCCTACACCGATAAACTCATCTTT.

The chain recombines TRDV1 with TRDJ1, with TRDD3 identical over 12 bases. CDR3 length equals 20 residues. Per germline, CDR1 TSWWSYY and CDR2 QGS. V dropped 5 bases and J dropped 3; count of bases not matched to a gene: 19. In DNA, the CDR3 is TGTGCTCTTGGGCCCCCGGCCTTCAGCCCCGACTGGGGGATACCCGATAAACTCATCTTT. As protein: CALGPPAFSPDWGIPDKLIF.

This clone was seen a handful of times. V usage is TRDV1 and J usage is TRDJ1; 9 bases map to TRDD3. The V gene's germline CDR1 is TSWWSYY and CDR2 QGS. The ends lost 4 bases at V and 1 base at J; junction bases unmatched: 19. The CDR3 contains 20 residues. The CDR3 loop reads CALGGKLGDTSSWGTDKLIF. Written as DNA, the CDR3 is TGTGCTCTTGGGGGAAAGCTAGGGGATACGTCCTCTTGGGGCACCGATAAACTCATCTTT.

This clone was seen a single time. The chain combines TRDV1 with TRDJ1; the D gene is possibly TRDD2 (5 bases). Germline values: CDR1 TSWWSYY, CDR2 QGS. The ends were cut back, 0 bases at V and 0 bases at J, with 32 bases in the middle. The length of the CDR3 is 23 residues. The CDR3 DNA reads TGTGCTCTTGGGGAACTACCCCTGAGGTGGGACCTACGTGGGCTGGAGTACACCGATAAACTCATCTTT. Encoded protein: CALGELPLRWDLRGLEYTDKLIF.

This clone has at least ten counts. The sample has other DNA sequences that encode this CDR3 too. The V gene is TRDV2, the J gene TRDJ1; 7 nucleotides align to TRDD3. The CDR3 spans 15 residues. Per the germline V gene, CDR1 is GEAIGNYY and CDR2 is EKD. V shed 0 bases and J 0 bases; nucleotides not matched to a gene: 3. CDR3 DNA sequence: TGTGCCTGTGACACCGGACTGGGGTACACCGATAAACTCATCTTT. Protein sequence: CACDTGLGYTDKLIF.

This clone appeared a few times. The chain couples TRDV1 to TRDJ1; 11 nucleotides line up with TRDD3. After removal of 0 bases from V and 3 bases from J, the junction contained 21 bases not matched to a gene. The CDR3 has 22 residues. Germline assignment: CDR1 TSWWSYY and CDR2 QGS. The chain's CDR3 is CALGELSFREELGDIGADKLIF. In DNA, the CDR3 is TGTGCTCTTGGGGAACTTTCCTTCCGGGAGGAACTGGGGGATATTGGAGCCGATAAACTCATCTTT.

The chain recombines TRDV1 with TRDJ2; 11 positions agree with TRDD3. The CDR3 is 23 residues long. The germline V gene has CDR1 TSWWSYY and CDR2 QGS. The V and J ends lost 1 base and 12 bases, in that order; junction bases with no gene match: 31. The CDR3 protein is CALGERISPTSINWGIGGGELFF. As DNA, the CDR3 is TGTGCTCTTGGGGAACGTATATCTCCTACGTCCATAAACTGGGGGATAGGAGGGGGGGAACTCTTCTTT.

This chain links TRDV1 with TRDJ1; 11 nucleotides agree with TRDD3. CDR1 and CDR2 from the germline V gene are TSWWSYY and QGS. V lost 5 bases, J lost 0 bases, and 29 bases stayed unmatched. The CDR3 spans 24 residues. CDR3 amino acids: CALGITKRADNWGIEPLYTDKLIF. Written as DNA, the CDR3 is TGTGCTCTTGGGATAACAAAGAGGGCCGATAACTGGGGGATAGAACCCCTGTACACCGATAAACTCATCTTT.

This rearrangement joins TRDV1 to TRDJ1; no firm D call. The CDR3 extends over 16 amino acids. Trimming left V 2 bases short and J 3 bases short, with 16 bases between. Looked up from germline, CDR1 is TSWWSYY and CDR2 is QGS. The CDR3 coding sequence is TGTGCTCTTGGGGAAATGGCGCATGGCGCGCCCGATAAACTCATCTTT. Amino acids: CALGEMAHGAPDKLIF.

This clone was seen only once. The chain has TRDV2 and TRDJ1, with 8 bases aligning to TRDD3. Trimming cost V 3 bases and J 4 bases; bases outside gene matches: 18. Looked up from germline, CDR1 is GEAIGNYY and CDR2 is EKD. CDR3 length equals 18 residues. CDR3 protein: CACDDQTRGIGRGDKLIF. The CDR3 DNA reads TGTGCCTGTGACGACCAGACGCGGGGGATAGGTCGAGGCGATAAACTCATCTTT.

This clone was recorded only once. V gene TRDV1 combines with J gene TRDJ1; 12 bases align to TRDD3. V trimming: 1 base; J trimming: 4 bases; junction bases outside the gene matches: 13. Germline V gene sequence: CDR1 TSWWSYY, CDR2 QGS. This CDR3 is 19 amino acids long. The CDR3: CALGERSRTGGYCIDKLIF. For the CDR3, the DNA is TGTGCTCTTGGGGAACGTAGCAGAACTGGGGGATACTGCATCGATAAACTCATCTTT.

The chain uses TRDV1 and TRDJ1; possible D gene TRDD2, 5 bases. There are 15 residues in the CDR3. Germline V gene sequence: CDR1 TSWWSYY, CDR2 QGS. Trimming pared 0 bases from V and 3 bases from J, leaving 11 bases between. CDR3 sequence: CALGELGPISDKLIF. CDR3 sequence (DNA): TGTGCTCTTGGGGAACTTGGTCCTATCTCCGATAAACTCATCTTT.

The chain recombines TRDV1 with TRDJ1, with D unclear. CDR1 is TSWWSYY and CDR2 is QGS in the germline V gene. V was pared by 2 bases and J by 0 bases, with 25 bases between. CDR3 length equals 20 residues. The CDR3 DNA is TGTGCTCTTGGGGAAGAGTCGGCCGGGCCTGCCCCTAAGAACACCGATAAACTCATCTTT. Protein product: CALGEESAGPAPKNTDKLIF.

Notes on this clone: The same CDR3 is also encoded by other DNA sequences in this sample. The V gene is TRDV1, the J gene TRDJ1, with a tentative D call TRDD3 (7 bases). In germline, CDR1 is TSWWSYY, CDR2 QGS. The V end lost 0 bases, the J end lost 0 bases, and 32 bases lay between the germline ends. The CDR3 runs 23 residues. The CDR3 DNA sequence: TGTGCTCTTGGGGAACTCGAGGTCCTTCCCCTTGCTGGGGGGGGCCCTTACACCGATAAACTCATCTTT. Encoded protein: CALGELEVLPLAGGGPYTDKLIF.

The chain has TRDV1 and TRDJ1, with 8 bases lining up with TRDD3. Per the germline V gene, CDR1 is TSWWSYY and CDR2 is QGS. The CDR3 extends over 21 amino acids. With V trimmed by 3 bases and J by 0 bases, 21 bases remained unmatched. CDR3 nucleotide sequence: TGTGCTCTTGGGGACATAAATTGGAGACTGGGGGTCCATGACTACACCGATAAACTCATCTTT. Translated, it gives CALGDINWRLGVHDYTDKLIF.

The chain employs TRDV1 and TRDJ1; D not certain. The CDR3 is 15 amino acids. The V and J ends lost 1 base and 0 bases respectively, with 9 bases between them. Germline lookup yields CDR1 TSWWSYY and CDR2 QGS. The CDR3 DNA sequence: TGTGCTCTTGGGGAACCCTCCCCCAACACCGATAAACTCATCTTT. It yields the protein CALGEPSPNTDKLIF.